The 6 T cell receptor beta chains below come from one sample, sequenced in a study of blood T cells in healthy people across ages. Combining a sample-barcoded 5' primer with a J-beta primer mix, a second PCR ran for roughly 7 to 12 cycles. TCRdb redid the calling of the 5' RACE reads with MiXCR, one entry per CDR3 protein. The sample has 600,000 or so distinct CDR3 sequences, 21% seen once; the top ten hold 3.5% to 4%. Material: blood. These TCRs come from a man in his sixties or seventies in good health.

The gene calls are TRBV11-2 and TRBJ2-5; D not resolved. V lost 1 base and J 5 bases, leaving 14 bases between the germline ends. This CDR3 region has 15 residues. Germline CDR1 is SGHAT and CDR2 is FQNNGV. The CDR3 sequence: CASSLGAAVRETQYF. The DNA of the CDR3 is TGTGCCAGCAGCTTAGGGGCGGCCGTGAGGGAGACCCAGTACTTC.

V is TRBV28 and J is TRBJ2-3; 9 bases agree with TRBD1. Germline values: CDR1 MDHEN, CDR2 SYDVKM. Unmatched junction bases numbered 6, after V lost 5 bases and J lost 3 bases. The CDR3 loop spans 15 amino acids. The CDR3 here is CASSASGTGTDTQYF. CDR3 bases: TGTGCCAGCAGTGCCTCCGGGACAGGGACAGATACGCAGTATTTT. Complete variable domain (other parts from reference TRBV28 and TRBJ2-3): DVKVTQSSRYLVKRTGEKVFLECVQDMDHENMFWYRQDPGLGLRLIYFSYDVKMKEKGDIPEGYSVSREKKERFSLILESASTNQTSMYLCASSASGTGTDTQYFGPGTRLTVL.

V usage is TRBV5-1 and J usage is TRBJ1-2; 8 nucleotides agree with TRBD1. Germline loops: CDR1 SGHRS, CDR2 YFSETQ. Trimming removed 2 bases from V and 8 bases from J; junction bases left unmatched: 5. The CDR3 spans 13 residues. Here the CDR3 reads CASSFDRGGGYTF. CDR3 in DNA: TGCGCCAGCAGCTTCGACAGGGGAGGAGGCTACACCTTC.

The chain is built from TRBV7-9 and TRBJ2-5, with 9 bases aligning to TRBD2. The J call may be faulty, since TRBJ2-1 better matches the DNA end. Germline-derived CDR1 and CDR2 are SEHNR and FQNEAQ (reference sequence). The CDR3 totals 14 residues. This CDR3 is CASRLTSGCNEQFF. Written as DNA, the CDR3 is TGTGCCAGCCGCCTGACTAGCGGCTGCAATGAGCAGTTCTTC.

The rearrangement links TRBV24-1 to TRBJ2-1; 8 nucleotides agree with TRBD1. V shed 4 bases, J shed 8 bases, and the junction held 9 bases outside the gene matches. The CDR3 is made up of 15 amino acids. The germline gives CDR1 KGHDR, CDR2 SFDVKD. CDR3 region: CATSDLGQGLDEQFF. The CDR3 nucleotides are TGTGCCACCAGTGACCTAGGACAGGGTTTGGATGAGCAGTTCTTC.

J is TRBJ1-3 and V is TRBV18; possible D gene TRBD1, 5 bases. The CDR3 totals 16 residues. The germline V gene encodes CDR1 KGHSH and CDR2 LQKENI. V lost 4 bases, J lost 0 bases, and 13 bases lay in between. This CDR3 reads CASSLPGRYSGNTIYF. The CDR3 DNA follows: TGTGCCAGCTCACTACCAGGGCGTTACTCTGGAAACACCATATATTTT.